This section outlines one T cell receptor (beta chain) sequence together with its context. Antigen: not known. This CDR3 is also generated by other DNA sequences in the sample. The data are from a study of shared clonotypes between healthy human individuals. The wider study: Used for every donor were three CD4 naive, three CD4 memory, two CD8 naive and one CD8 memory plate. Study results and caveats: Compared with clonotypes that all four donors shared, non-shared clonotypes had lower generation probabilities. Despite large depth, rarefaction showed incomplete sorted-subset sequencing.

Germline V gene lookup returns CDR1 DFQATT and CDR2 SNEGSKA (reference sequence). V lost 5 bases, J lost 4 bases, and 8 bases lay in between. The CDR3 is made up of 11 amino acids. The genomic DNA of each subset was split evenly across several immunoSEQ plates. The method was immunoSEQ multiplex PCR; TCRdb's version includes in-frame clones alone and lacks a portion of them. The sample has some 2,000,000 clones; approximately 95% are singletons. The sequence came from a man younger than 30 in good health. Source material: naive CD4+ T cells sorted from blood. Noted subset: CD45RA+ positively selected. The chain joins TRBV20-1 to TRBJ2-5; D might be TRBD1 (5 bases). Written as DNA, the CDR3 is TGCAGTGCTGCTAGGGGAGAGACCCAGTACTTC. Translated, it gives CSAARGETQYF.